Sequencing of this T cell receptor beta chain was carried out in a study of response to subunit inactivated influenza vaccine. The germline V gene encodes CDR1 DFQATT and CDR2 SNEGSKA (reference sequence). CDR3 length equals 15 residues. Trimming at V came to 5 bases and at J to 7 bases, leaving 14 bases not matched to a gene. TCRdb re-called the RT-PCR reads through MiXCR, storing one row per CDR3 protein. The profile shows roughly 500,000 distinct CDR3 sequences, 20% to 25% of them singletons. These data were likewise used in another study, on T cells expressing NK-cell markers. That investigation notes: Generation of TCR beta cDNA was performed by 5'RACE template switching incorporating UMIs.

The V call is TRBV20-1, the J call TRBJ1-5; 7 positions agree with TRBD1. Source: CD4+ T cells sorted from PBMCs, taken roughly 12 days after vaccination. The TCR sequence derives from a man in his fifties or sixties who received an inactivated influenza vaccine. CDR3 in DNA: TGCAGTGCTGACCGGACAGGTACAGGAGGGCAGCCCCAGCATTTT. Translated: CSADRTGTGGQPQHF.